This passage covers 27 T cell receptor beta chains from one sample sequenced in a study of shared clonotypes between healthy human individuals. Clones were read by immunoSEQ multiplex PCR, and TCRdb kept only the in-frame ones, dropping some. The sample holds fewer than 3 million clones, approximately 90% seen once. What was sequenced was naive CD4+ T cells from PBMCs. Subset given: CD45RA+ positively selected. The origin of the receptors is a man between 18 and 35 years old in good health. Some clones in this sample may be carry-over from other donors' samples.

As regards this clone: This sample includes further DNA sequences coding for the same CDR3. The rearrangement uses TRBV28 and TRBJ1-1; D is ambiguous. V was clipped by 5 bases and J by 1 base, with 8 bases between them. CDR1 is MDHEN, CDR2 SYDVKM, per germline. This CDR3 is 13 amino acids long. The CDR3, as DNA: TGTGCCAGCAGTCTTCAGCAGAACACTGAAGCTTTCTTT. Translated: CASSLQQNTEAFF.

V and J are TRBV29-1 and TRBJ1-1, with D unresolved. Per the germline V gene, CDR1 is SQVTM and CDR2 is ANQGSEA. This CDR3 comprises 15 residues. V shed 6 bases and J shed 6 bases, with 23 bases lying between them. CDR3 in amino acids: CSVAPRLTTTAEAFF. DNA of the CDR3: TGCAGCGTCGCCCCCCGGCTCACAACGACCGCTGAAGCTTTCTTT.

This clone was found once. V gene TRBV27 combines with J gene TRBJ2-3, with D maybe TRBD2 (5 bases). Trimming left V 3 bases short and J 0 bases short, with 19 bases between. Per germline, CDR1 MNHEY and CDR2 SMNVEV (reference sequence). This CDR3 is built from 18 residues. CDR3 nucleotides: TGTGCCAGCAGTTTTCGACCAATCCGGGAAAGAAGCACAGATACGCAGTATTTT. Residues: CASSFRPIRERSTDTQYF.

Here the CDR3 DNA reads TGTGCCAGCAGGGACCCGGGCTCAGGGCGGGAGACCCAGTACTTC. Protein product: CASRDPGSGRETQYF. The V call is TRBV6-6, the J call TRBJ2-5, with a weak D call TRBD1 (5 bases). This CDR3 is built from 15 residues. CDR1 and CDR2 from the germline V gene are MNHNY and SVGAGI (reference sequence). Trimming removed 6 bases at V and 5 bases at J, with 19 bases between.

The chain employs TRBV18 and TRBJ1-5; D ambiguous. This CDR3 is built from 13 residues. V shed 5 bases and J shed 0 bases, with 5 bases lying between them. CDR1 and CDR2 from the germline V gene are KGHSH and LQKENI. The CDR3 reads CASSSGSNQPQHF. The DNA for the CDR3 is TGTGCCAGCTCATCTGGTAGCAATCAGCCCCAGCATTTT.

CDR3 protein: CASSFIGLAGSQETQYF. CDR3 in DNA: TGTGCCAGCAGCTTCATCGGCCTAGCGGGGAGCCAAGAGACCCAGTACTTC. The genes are TRBV5-4 and TRBJ2-5; TRBD2 matches 9 bases. This CDR3 contains 17 residues. CDR1 is SGHNT and CDR2 is YYREEE in the germline V gene (reference sequence). Germline trimming cut 2 bases from V and 1 base from J; bases unmatched to any gene: 9.

This clone was observed a handful of times. Other nucleotide sequences in the sample specify the same CDR3. V and J are TRBV18 and TRBJ1-4, with TRBD1 as a possible D gene (5 bases). Deletions cut 3 bases from V and 4 bases from J, with 6 bases between. Per the germline V gene, CDR1 is KGHSH and CDR2 is LQKENI. The CDR3 is made up of 13 amino acids. CDR3 sequence: CASSPGGNEKLFF. CDR3 coding DNA: TGTGCCAGCTCACCGGGGGGTAATGAAAAACTGTTTTTT.

This clone was seen a single time. The chain uses TRBV5-1 and TRBJ1-1, with D uncertain. The CDR3 length is 14 residues. V was cut by 7 bases and J by 0 bases, with 13 bases left in between. Per germline, CDR1 SGHRS and CDR2 YFSETQ. The CDR3 loop is CASSQGGMNTEAFF. In DNA, the CDR3 is TGCGCCAGCTCCCAAGGAGGAATGAACACTGAAGCTTTCTTT.

The count of this clone is one. At the DNA level, this CDR3 is encoded by other sequences in the same sample as well. DNA of the CDR3: TGTGCCAGCAGCACCGGCGGGCCCTACGAGCAGTACTTC. Protein sequence: CASSTGGPYEQYF. This sequence joins TRBV6-5 and TRBJ2-7; the D gene is possibly TRBD2 (5 bases). V was trimmed by 6 bases and J by 2 bases, leaving 11 bases between them. This CDR3 has 13 amino acids. CDR1 is MNHEY, CDR2 SVGAGI, per germline.

The V call is TRBV7-9, the J call TRBJ1-4; D perhaps matches TRBD1 (5 bases). The CDR3 extends over 15 amino acids. V was trimmed by 0 bases and J by 6 bases, leaving 11 bases between them. Germline loops: CDR1 SEHNR, CDR2 FQNEAQ (reference sequence). CDR3 protein: CASSLARGYDEKLFF. In nucleotides, the CDR3 is TGTGCCAGCAGCTTAGCGCGGGGGTACGATGAAAAACTGTTTTTT.

The chain carries TRBV7-3 and TRBJ2-5; 7 bases are a match to TRBD1. Losses at the gene ends were 5 bases for V and 7 bases for J; bases not matched to a gene: 7. CDR3 size: 13 residues. Germline CDR1 SGHTA, CDR2 FQGTGA. This chain's CDR3 is CASSTRDRGTQYF. The CDR3 DNA follows: TGTGCCAGCAGCACCCGGGACAGAGGGACCCAGTACTTC.

The V gene is TRBV7-8, the J gene TRBJ1-1; D is unclear. Germline-derived CDR1 and CDR2 are SGHVS and FQNEAQ. CDR3 size: 15 residues. Trimming took 5 bases from V and 1 from J, leaving 14 bases between them. The CDR3 bases are TGTGCCAGCAGCCCTATCGGTACGACGAACACTGAAGCTTTCTTT. Protein product: CASSPIGTTNTEAFF.

V gene TRBV28 combines with J gene TRBJ1-2, with D unclear. V was trimmed by 6 bases and J by 3 bases, leaving 8 bases between them. The CDR3 consists of 12 residues. Germline V gene lookup returns CDR1 MDHEN and CDR2 SYDVKM. The CDR3 DNA follows: TGTGCCAGCAGGAGGACGGACTATGGCTACACCTTC. It codes for CASRRTDYGYTF.

To note about this clone: This specimen includes other DNA sequences encoding the same CDR3. The genes are TRBV18 and TRBJ1-5; 10 nucleotides line up with TRBD1. Per germline, CDR1 KGHSH and CDR2 LQKENI. With 3 bases clipped from V and 2 bases from J, the junction kept 1 base outside the gene matches. CDR3 length: 15 residues. CDR3 protein: CASSPGTGGNQPQHF. The DNA of the CDR3 is TGTGCCAGCTCACCCGGGACAGGGGGCAATCAGCCCCAGCATTTT.

The chain carries TRBV5-4 and TRBJ2-6; the match to TRBD2 covers 7 bases. Looked up from germline, CDR1 is SGHNT and CDR2 is YYREEE (reference sequence). The ends lost 6 bases at V and 0 bases at J; junction bases unmatched: 9. The CDR3 covers 17 residues. The CDR3 loop is CASTPRLADSGANVLTF. DNA for the CDR3: TGTGCCAGCACCCCTCGTCTAGCGGACTCTGGGGCCAACGTCCTGACTTTC.

This clone occurred a few times. The rearrangement links TRBV27 to TRBJ1-1; a possible D gene is TRBD1 (6 bases). The length of the CDR3 is 12 residues. Trimming cost V 3 bases and J 6 bases, with 8 bases left between them. Germline CDR1 MNHEY, CDR2 SMNVEV (reference sequence). In DNA, the CDR3 is TGTGCCAGCAGTTTCGACAGGTCTGAAGCTTTCTTT. Translating gives CASSFDRSEAFF.

The genes are TRBV28 and TRBJ2-7; 8 positions agree with TRBD2. This CDR3 has 14 amino acids. With 5 bases clipped from V and 6 bases from J, the junction kept 9 bases outside the gene matches. Germline V CDR1 and CDR2: MDHEN, SYDVKM. The CDR3 DNA reads as TGTGCCAGCAGTCCAATAGCGGGACTCTCCGAGCAGTACTTC. It specifies CASSPIAGLSEQYF. The variable domain in full, with the rest retrieved from reference TRBV28 and TRBJ2-7, is DVKVTQSSRYLVKRTGEKVFLECVQDMDHENMFWYRQDPGLGLRLIYFSYDVKMKEKGDIPEGYSVSREKKERFSLILESASTNQTSMYLCASSPIAGLSEQYFGPGTRLTVT.

V gene TRBV11-2 combines with J gene TRBJ2-3, with 12 nucleotides matching TRBD2. CDR3 length: 16 amino acids. The V gene end was trimmed by 0 bases and the J gene end by 4 bases; junction bases not matched to a gene: 2. Per germline, CDR1 SGHAT and CDR2 FQNNGV. CDR3 protein: CASSLELAGGSDTQYF. The CDR3 coding sequence is TGTGCCAGCAGCTTAGAACTAGCGGGAGGATCAGATACGCAGTATTTT. The full variable domain, its missing parts supplied by reference TRBV11-2 and TRBJ2-3, is EAGVAQSPRYKIIEKRQSVAFWCNPISGHATLYWYQQILGQGPKLLIQFQNNGVVDDSQLPKDRFSAERLKGVDSTLKIQPAKLEDSAVYLCASSLELAGGSDTQYFGPGTRLTVL.

This chain joins TRBV10-2 and TRBJ2-3; tentative D call: TRBD2 (5 bases). V gave up 2 bases and J gave up 1 base, with 10 bases separating them. Germline values: CDR1 WSHSY, CDR2 SAAADI. There are 15 residues in the CDR3. In nucleotides, the CDR3 is TGCGCCAGCAGTGAGAACCTAGCTGGCACAGATACGCAGTATTTT. This codes for CASSENLAGTDTQYF.

This clone was observed once. This CDR3 is CAISERQGGMYGYTF. The CDR3 bases are TGTGCCATCAGTGAGAGGCAGGGGGGGATGTATGGCTACACCTTC. The chain has TRBV10-3 and TRBJ1-2, with 7 bases lining up with TRBD1. The germline gives CDR1 ENHRY, CDR2 SYGVKD. With 2 bases clipped from V and 5 bases from J, the junction kept 8 bases outside the gene matches. The length of the CDR3 is 15 residues.

This chain uses TRBV19 with TRBJ2-6; no reliable D call. The CDR3 sequence is 16 residues long. CDR1 LNHDA and CDR2 SQIVND come from the germline V gene (reference sequence). The V end lost 5 bases, the J end lost 6 bases, and 17 bases lay between the germline ends. CDR3 in DNA: TGTGCCAGTAGTGATGGACGGCTGCTTCTGGCCAACGTCCTGACTTTC. Its translation: CASSDGRLLLANVLTF.

This chain uses TRBV28 with TRBJ1-2; TRBD1 matches 8 bases. This CDR3 has 12 amino acids. The ends lost 7 bases at V and 3 bases at J; junction bases unmatched: 1. Germline V gene sequence: CDR1 MDHEN, CDR2 SYDVKM. CDR3 bases: TGTGCCAGCACGGACAGGGACTATGGCTACACCTTC. It codes for CASTDRDYGYTF.

This clone appeared once. The chain uses TRBV11-2 and TRBJ2-5; 8 bases fit TRBD2. The trim removed 10 bases at V and 2 bases at J, leaving 9 bases unmatched. CDR3 length: 14 amino acids. Germline V gene data show CDR1 as SGHAT and CDR2 as FQNNGV. The CDR3 DNA sequence: TGTGCCATCGCCCTTAGCGGGACACAAGAGACCCAGTACTTC. Protein: CAIALSGTQETQYF.

The chain combines TRBV6-1 with TRBJ2-5; 8 bases are a match to TRBD1. The V gene's germline CDR1 is MNHNS and CDR2 SASEGT. This CDR3 has 14 residues. Germline trimming cut 5 bases from V and 5 bases from J; bases unmatched to any gene: 7. The CDR3 nucleotides read TGTGCCAGCAGTACCGGACAGGGCTGGGAGACCCAGTACTTC. This sequence encodes CASSTGQGWETQYF.

V and J are TRBV5-1 and TRBJ2-2; a possible D gene is TRBD1 (5 bases). The CDR3 runs to 15 residues. CDR1 and CDR2 from the germline V gene are SGHRS and YFSETQ. V lost 0 bases and J lost 6, with 12 bases in between. In DNA form, the CDR3 reads TGCGCCAGCAGCTTGGGCAGGGCCGGAGCCGGGGAGCTGTTTTTT. It specifies CASSLGRAGAGELFF. The full variable domain, its missing parts supplied by reference TRBV5-1 and TRBJ2-2, is KAGVTQTPRYLIKTRGQQVTLSCSPISGHRSVSWYQQTPGQGLQFLFEYFSETQRNKGNFPGRFSGRQFSNSRSEMNVSTLELGDSALYLCASSLGRAGAGELFFGEGSRLTVL.

The chain recombines TRBV28 with TRBJ1-2; a possible D gene is TRBD1 (5 bases). V was pared by 5 bases and J by 9 bases, with 16 bases between. CDR3 size: 13 residues. Germline V CDR1 and CDR2: MDHEN, SYDVKM. The CDR3 is CASSLDSHLRYTF. The CDR3 DNA reads TGTGCCAGCAGTCTTGACAGCCATCTTCGCTACACCTTC.

The V and J genes are TRBV28 and TRBJ2-7; 7 bases are a match to TRBD1. This CDR3 comprises 14 residues. The germline V gene encodes CDR1 MDHEN and CDR2 SYDVKM. V shed 8 bases and J 7 bases; nucleotides not matched to a gene: 14. For the CDR3, the DNA is TGTGCCAGCGACTTGGACAGGTTCCCCGGGGAGCAGTACTTC. The encoded protein is CASDLDRFPGEQYF.